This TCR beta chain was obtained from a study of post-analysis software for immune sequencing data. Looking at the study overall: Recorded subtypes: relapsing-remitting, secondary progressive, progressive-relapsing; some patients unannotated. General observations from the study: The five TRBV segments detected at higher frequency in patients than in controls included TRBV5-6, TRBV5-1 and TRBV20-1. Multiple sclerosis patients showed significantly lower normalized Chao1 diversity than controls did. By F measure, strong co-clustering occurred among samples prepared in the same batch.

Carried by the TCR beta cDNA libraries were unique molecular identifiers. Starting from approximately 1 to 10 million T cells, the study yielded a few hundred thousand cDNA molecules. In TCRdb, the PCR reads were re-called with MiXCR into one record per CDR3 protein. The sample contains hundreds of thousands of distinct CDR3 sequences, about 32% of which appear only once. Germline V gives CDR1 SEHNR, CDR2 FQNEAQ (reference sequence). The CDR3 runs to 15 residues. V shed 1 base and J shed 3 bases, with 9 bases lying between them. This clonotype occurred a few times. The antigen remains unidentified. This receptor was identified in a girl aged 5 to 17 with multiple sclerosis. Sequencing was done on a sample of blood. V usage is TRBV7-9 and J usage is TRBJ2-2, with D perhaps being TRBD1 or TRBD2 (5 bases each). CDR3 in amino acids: CASSLEGTDTGELFF. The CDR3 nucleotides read TGTGCCAGCAGCTTAGAGGGGACCGACACCGGGGAGCTGTTTTTT.